A single sample is the source of the 7 T cell receptor beta chains below, sequenced in a study of cytomegalovirus exposure and HLA in healthy donors. Here immunoSEQ multiplex PCR was the method, and the copy in TCRdb shows in-frame clones only, minus some. The sample lists 150,000 to 200,000 clones; about 82% were seen once. The sequencing sample was made of PBMCs. The receptors were sampled from a woman aged 18 to 35 in good health and CMV-seronegative.

The rearrangement links TRBV30 to TRBJ1-2; D gene ambiguous. Trimming removed 1 base from V and 6 bases from J, with 15 bases in between. CDR1 and CDR2 (germline): GTSNPN, SVGIG (reference sequence). The CDR3 is 14 amino acids. DNA of the CDR3: TGTGCCTGGAGTGCCAGGAGGTTGGATGATGGCTACACCTTC. This codes for CAWSARRLDDGYTF.

The J gene is TRBJ2-7, the V gene TRBV5-5; perhaps TRBD2 as D (6 bases). V lost 5 bases, J lost 2 bases, and 11 bases lay in between. The germline V gene has CDR1 SGHKS and CDR2 YYEKEE (reference sequence). There are 13 residues in the CDR3. The CDR3 nucleotides are TGTGCCAGCAGGAGAGGCGGGGCCTACGAGCAGTACTTC. Its protein product is CASRRGGAYEQYF. Variable domain in full (rest from reference TRBV5-5 and TRBJ2-7): DAGVTQSPTHLIKTRGQQVTLRCSPISGHKSVSWYQQVLGQGPQFIFQYYEKEERGRGNFPDRFSARQFPNYSSELNVNALLLGDSALYLCASRRGGAYEQYFGPGTRLTVT.

This clone was found a few times. This sequence joins TRBV11-2 and TRBJ2-2; no firm D call. CDR3 length: 11 amino acids. Trimming stripped 5 bases from V and 5 bases from J, with 3 bases between. Germline loops: CDR1 SGHAT, CDR2 FQNNGV. The CDR3, as DNA: TGTGCCAGCAGCCAAACCGGGGAGCTGTTTTTT. It is translated as CASSQTGELFF.

This clone was counted only a few times. The rearrangement joins TRBV10-3 to TRBJ1-6; 7 nucleotides agree with TRBD1. The V gene's germline CDR1 is ENHRY and CDR2 SYGVKD. CDR3 length: 13 residues. The V segment lost 6 bases and the J segment 8 bases; nucleotides outside the gene matches: 4. This chain's CDR3 is CAIRPDRDSPLHF. In nucleotides, the CDR3 is TGTGCCATCAGACCTGACAGGGATTCACCCCTCCACTTT.

This chain uses TRBV7-2 with TRBJ2-5; 11 nucleotides line up with TRBD1. Germline loops: CDR1 SGHTA, CDR2 FQGNSA. V was clipped by 1 base and J by 5 bases; unmatched bases: 6. The CDR3 runs 16 residues. The CDR3, as DNA: TGTGCCAGCAGCTTAGTTGGACAGGGGGCTTTTGAGACCCAGTACTTC. Protein: CASSLVGQGAFETQYF. The full variable domain, completed using reference TRBV7-2 and TRBJ2-5, is GAGVSQSPSNKVTEKGKDVELRCDPISGHTALYWYRQSLGQGLEFLIYFQGNSAPDKSGLPSDRFSAERTGGSVSTLTIQRTQQEDSAVYLCASSLVGQGAFETQYFGPGTRLLVL.

The V and J genes are TRBV5-1 and TRBJ1-2; maybe TRBD1 (6 bases). The V and J ends lost 0 bases and 8 bases respectively, with 17 bases between them. The CDR3 is made up of 15 amino acids. Germline V gene lookup returns CDR1 SGHRS and CDR2 YFSETQ. The CDR3 here is CASSLENQGTRGYTF. Here the CDR3 DNA reads TGCGCCAGCAGCTTGGAAAATCAGGGGACGCGGGGCTACACCTTC.

A word on this clone: This sample includes further DNA sequences coding for the same CDR3. This chain uses TRBV11-2 with TRBJ1-1; no reliable D call. From germline, CDR1 is SGHAT and CDR2 FQNNGV. The CDR3 spans 13 residues. The V and J ends lost 1 base and 7 bases respectively, with 10 bases between them. Here the CDR3 reads CASSLGTEFEAFF. The CDR3 DNA reads as TGTGCCAGCAGCTTAGGAACAGAATTTGAAGCTTTCTTT.